The 3 T cell receptor beta chains reported below all come from one sample, sequenced in a study of response to subunit inactivated influenza vaccine. MiXCR was run by TCRdb on the RT-PCR reads, yielding one entry per CDR3 protein. The top ten hold 6% to 8% of the sample, which has 650,000 to 850,000 distinct CDR3 sequences, about 15% seen once. Material: PBMCs from blood, obtained around 15 days before vaccination. The receptors were gathered from a man aged 45-65 years who received an inactivated influenza vaccine.

This clonotype has only a few counts. The chain carries TRBV7-2 and TRBJ1-2; 7 nucleotides line up with TRBD1. The V and J ends lost 0 bases and 1 base, in that order; junction bases with no gene match: 5. Germline V gene lookup returns CDR1 SGHTA and CDR2 FQGNSA. The CDR3 is 16 residues long. DNA of the CDR3: TGTGCCAGCAGCTTAGCGGGACAGAGCCTTAACTATGGCTACACCTTC. Translated, it gives CASSLAGQSLNYGYTF.

This clonotype was seen repeatedly, ten times or more. J is TRBJ2-7 and V is TRBV15; D remains ambiguous. Germline CDR1 reads LNHNV; CDR2 reads YYDKDF (reference sequence). V lost 0 bases, J lost 1 base, and 10 bases lay in between. The CDR3 has 15 amino acids. The CDR3 region is CATSRDAGRSYEQYF. Written as DNA, the CDR3 is TGTGCCACCAGCAGAGATGCCGGCAGATCCTACGAGCAGTACTTC. The whole variable domain, filled in from reference TRBV15 and TRBJ2-7, reads DAMVIQNPRYQVTQFGKPVTLSCSQTLNHNVMYWYQQKSSQAPKLLFHYYDKDFNNEADTPDNFQSRRPNTSFCFLDIRSPGLGDTAMYLCATSRDAGRSYEQYFGPGTRLTVT.

V and J are TRBV30 and TRBJ2-7; a weak D match, TRBD1 (6 bases). The germline CDR1 and CDR2 sequences are GTSNPN and SVGIG (reference sequence). V lost 2 bases, J lost 5 bases, and 19 bases lay in between. This CDR3 has 15 residues. The DNA of the CDR3 is TGTGCCTGGAGTACCTTACTAGGGACATTCAACGAGCAGTACTTC. The encoded protein is CAWSTLLGTFNEQYF.